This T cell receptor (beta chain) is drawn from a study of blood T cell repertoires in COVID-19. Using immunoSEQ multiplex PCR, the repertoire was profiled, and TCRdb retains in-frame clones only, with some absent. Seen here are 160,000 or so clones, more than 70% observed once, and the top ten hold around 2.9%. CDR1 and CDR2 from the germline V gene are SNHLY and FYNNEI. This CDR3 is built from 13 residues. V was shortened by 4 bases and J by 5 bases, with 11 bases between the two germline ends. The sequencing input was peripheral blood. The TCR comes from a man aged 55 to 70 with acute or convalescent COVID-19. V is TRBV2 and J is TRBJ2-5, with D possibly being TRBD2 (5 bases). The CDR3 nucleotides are TGTGCCAGCAGTGGGACTGCCCCGGAGACCCAGTACTTC. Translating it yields CASSGTAPETQYF. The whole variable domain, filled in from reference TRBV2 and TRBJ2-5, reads EPEVTQTPSHQVTQMGQEVILRCVPISNHLYFYWYRQILGQKVEFLVSFYNNEISEKSEIFDDQFSVERPDGSNFTLKIRSTKLEDSAMYFCASSGTAPETQYFGPGTRLLVL.